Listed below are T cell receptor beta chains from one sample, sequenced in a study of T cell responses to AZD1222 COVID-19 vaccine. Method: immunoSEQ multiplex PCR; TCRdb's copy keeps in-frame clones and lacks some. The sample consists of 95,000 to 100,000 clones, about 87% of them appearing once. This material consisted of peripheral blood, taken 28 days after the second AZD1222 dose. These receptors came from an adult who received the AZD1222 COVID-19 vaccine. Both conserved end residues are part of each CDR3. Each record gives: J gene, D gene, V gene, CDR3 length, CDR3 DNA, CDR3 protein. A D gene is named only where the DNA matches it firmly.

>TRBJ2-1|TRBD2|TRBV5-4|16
TGTGCCAGCACCCTGGCGGCTAGCGGGTTATACAATGAGCAGTTCTTC
CASTLAASGLYNEQFF
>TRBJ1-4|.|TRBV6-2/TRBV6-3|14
TGTGCCAGCAGCTCCGGACAGTTTAATGAAAAACTGTTTTTT
CASSSGQFNEKLFF
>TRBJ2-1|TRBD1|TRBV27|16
TGTGCCAGCAGTTTTAGTGTGCAGGGGGCGGGGAATGAGCAGTTCTTC
CASSFSVQGAGNEQFF